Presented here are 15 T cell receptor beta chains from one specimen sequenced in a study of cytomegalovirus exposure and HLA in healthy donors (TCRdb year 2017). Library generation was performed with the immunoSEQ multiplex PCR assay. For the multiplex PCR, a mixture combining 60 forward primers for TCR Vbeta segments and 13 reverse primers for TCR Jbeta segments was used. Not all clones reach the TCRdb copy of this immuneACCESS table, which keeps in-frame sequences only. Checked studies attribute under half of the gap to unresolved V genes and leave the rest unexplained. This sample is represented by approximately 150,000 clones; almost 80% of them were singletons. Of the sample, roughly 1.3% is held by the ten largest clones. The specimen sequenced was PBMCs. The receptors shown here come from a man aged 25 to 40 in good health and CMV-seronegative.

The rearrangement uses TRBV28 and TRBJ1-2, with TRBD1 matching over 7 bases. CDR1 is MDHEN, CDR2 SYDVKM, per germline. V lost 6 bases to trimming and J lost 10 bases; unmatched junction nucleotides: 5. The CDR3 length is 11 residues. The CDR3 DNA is TGTGCCAGCAGACAGGGGCATATCTACACCTTC. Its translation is CASRQGHIYTF.

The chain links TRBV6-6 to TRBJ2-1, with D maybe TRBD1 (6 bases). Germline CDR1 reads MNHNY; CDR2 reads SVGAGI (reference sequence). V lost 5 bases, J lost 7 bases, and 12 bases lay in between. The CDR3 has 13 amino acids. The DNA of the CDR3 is TGTGCCAGCAGTCCCAGGGGTGGAAATGAGCAGTTCTTC. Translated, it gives CASSPRGGNEQFF.

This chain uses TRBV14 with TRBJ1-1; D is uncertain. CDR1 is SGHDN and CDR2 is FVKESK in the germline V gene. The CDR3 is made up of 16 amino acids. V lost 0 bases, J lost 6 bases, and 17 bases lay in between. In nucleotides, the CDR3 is TGTGCCAGCAGCCAAGATCACGGCAGGTTTGATGCTGAAGCTTTCTTT. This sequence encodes CASSQDHGRFDAEAFF.

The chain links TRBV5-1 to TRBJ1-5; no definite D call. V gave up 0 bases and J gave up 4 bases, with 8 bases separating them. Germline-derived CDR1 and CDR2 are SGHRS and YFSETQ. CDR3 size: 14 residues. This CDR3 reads CASSLGSGNQPQHF. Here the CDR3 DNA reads TGCGCCAGCAGCTTGGGGTCAGGTAATCAGCCCCAGCATTTT.

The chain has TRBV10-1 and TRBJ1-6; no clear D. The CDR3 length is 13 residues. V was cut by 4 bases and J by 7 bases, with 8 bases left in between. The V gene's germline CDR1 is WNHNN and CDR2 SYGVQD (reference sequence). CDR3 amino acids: CASSANSNSPLHF. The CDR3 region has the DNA TGCGCCAGCAGTGCCAACAGCAATTCACCCCTCCACTTT.

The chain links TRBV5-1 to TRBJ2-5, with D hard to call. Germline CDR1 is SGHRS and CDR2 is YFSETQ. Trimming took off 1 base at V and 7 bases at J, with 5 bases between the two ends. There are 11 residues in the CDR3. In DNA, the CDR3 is TGCGCCAGCAGCTTGTCAGGGACCCAGTACTTC. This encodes CASSLSGTQYF.

The CDR3 nucleotides read TGTGCCAGCAGTTCACCGGACAGAATGAACACTGAAGCTTTCTTT. Its protein product is CASSSPDRMNTEAFF. This rearrangement joins TRBV6-5 to TRBJ1-1, with D maybe TRBD1 (6 bases). Germline lookup yields CDR1 MNHEY and CDR2 SVGAGI. This CDR3 region has 15 residues. V was pared by 4 bases and J by 0 bases, with 12 bases between.

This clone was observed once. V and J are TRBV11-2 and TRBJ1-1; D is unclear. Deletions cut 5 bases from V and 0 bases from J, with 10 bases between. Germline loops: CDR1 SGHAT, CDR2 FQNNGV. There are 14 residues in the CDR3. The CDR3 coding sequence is TGTGCCAGCAGCACCACAGTGATGAACACTGAAGCTTTCTTT. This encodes CASSTTVMNTEAFF.

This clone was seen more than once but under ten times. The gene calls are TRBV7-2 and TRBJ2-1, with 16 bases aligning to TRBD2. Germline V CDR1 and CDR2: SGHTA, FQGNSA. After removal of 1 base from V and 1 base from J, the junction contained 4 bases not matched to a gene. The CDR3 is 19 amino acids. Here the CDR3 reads CASSLVGLAGGGSYNEQFF. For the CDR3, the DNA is TGTGCCAGCAGCTTAGTGGGACTAGCGGGGGGGGGATCCTACAATGAGCAGTTCTTC.

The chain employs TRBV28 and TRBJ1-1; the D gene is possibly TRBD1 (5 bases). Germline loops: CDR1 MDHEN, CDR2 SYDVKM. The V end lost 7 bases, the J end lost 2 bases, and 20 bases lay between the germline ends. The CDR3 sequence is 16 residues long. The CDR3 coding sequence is TGTGCCAGCACCTTCGGTTGGGGGGGATCCAACACTGAAGCTTTCTTT. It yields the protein CASTFGWGGSNTEAFF. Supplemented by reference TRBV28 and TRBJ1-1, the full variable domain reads DVKVTQSSRYLVKRTGEKVFLECVQDMDHENMFWYRQDPGLGLRLIYFSYDVKMKEKGDIPEGYSVSREKKERFSLILESASTNQTSMYLCASTFGWGGSNTEAFFGQGTRLTVV.

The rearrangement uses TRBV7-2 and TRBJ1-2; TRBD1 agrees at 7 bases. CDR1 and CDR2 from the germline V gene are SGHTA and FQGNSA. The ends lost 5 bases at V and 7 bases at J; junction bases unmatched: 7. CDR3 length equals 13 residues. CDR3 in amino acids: CASSIGQDSGYTF. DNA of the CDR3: TGTGCCAGCAGCATCGGACAGGACAGTGGCTACACCTTC. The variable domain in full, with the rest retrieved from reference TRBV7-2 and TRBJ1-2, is GAGVSQSPSNKVTEKGKDVELRCDPISGHTALYWYRQSLGQGLEFLIYFQGNSAPDKSGLPSDRFSAERTGGSVSTLTIQRTQQEDSAVYLCASSIGQDSGYTFGSGTRLTVV.

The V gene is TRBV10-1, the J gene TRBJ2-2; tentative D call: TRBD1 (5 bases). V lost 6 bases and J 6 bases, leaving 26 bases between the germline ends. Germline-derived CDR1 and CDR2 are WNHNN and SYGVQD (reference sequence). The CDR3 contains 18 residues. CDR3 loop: CASREIGWWLWGAGELFF. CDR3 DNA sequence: TGCGCCAGCAGAGAAATTGGGTGGTGGCTTTGGGGCGCCGGGGAGCTGTTTTTT.

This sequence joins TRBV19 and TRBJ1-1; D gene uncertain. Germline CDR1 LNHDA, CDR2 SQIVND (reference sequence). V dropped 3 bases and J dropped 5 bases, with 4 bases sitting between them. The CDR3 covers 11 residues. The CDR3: CASSMRTEAFF. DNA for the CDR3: TGTGCCAGTAGTATGAGGACTGAAGCTTTCTTT.

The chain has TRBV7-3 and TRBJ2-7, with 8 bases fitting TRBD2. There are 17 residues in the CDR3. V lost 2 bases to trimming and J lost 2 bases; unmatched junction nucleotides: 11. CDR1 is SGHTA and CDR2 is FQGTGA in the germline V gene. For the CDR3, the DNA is TGTGCCAGCAGCTTATCCGAGCGGGAGTTTGAGACCTACGAGCAGTACTTC. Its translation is CASSLSEREFETYEQYF.

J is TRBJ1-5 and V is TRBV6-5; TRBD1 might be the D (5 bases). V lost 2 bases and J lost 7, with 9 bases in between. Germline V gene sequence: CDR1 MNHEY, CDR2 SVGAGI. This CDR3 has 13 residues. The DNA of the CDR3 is TGTGCCAGCAGTTACCAGGGAGGCCAGCCCCAGCATTTT. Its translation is CASSYQGGQPQHF.